These T cell receptor beta chains were read from a single sample in a study of identical twins. TCRdb reprocessed the 5' RACE reads via MiXCR and lists one record per CDR3 protein. The data show fewer than 900,000 distinct CDR3 sequences, roughly 18% seen once. Separately, the same data were catalogued under a study of T cells expressing NK-cell markers.

Sequencing was carried out using PBMCs. These TCRs come from a woman between 18 and 29 years old in good health. CDR3s leave out the opening cysteine and the closing phenylalanine or tryptophan. Fields, in order: V gene, D gene, J gene, CDR3 protein. A D gene is named only where the DNA matches it firmly.

>TRBV5-1|.|TRBJ2-7
ASSAGRGILHEQY
>TRBV5-5|TRBD2|TRBJ2-1
ASSLGLAGLMSYNEQF
>TRBV20-1|.|TRBJ2-5
SARALGRNQETQY
>TRBV25-1|.|TRBJ2-5
ASSDRVVETQY
>TRBV9|.|TRBJ2-5
ASSVGMLQETQY
>TRBV14|.|TRBJ1-1
ASSQQTAMNTEAF
>TRBV6-2/TRBV6-3|TRBD1|TRBJ1-5
ASGQGSSNQPQH
>TRBV6-1|.|TRBJ2-7
ASSRLGIATYEQY
>TRBV7-8|.|TRBJ2-3
ASSLPYRVGGDTQY
>TRBV20-1|TRBD1|TRBJ1-1
SARETGITNTEAF
>TRBV20-1|.|TRBJ1-3
SANWATGNTIY
>TRBV11-2|.|TRBJ2-2
ASSWGDPLANTGELF
>TRBV14|.|TRBJ2-1
ASSQDSGRQF
>TRBV20-1|TRBD1|TRBJ1-2
SAPSDRLYGYT
>TRBV20-1|.|TRBJ1-6
SATPPPSSYNSPLH
>TRBV29-1|.|TRBJ1-3
SVERLPRQMTGNTIY
>TRBV5-5|.|TRBJ2-2
ASSLGPRKNTGELF
>TRBV12-3/TRBV12-4|TRBD2|TRBJ2-5
ASTREGIKETQY
>TRBV7-6|.|TRBJ2-1
ASSRMTRAGWNEQF
>TRBV6-1|TRBD2|TRBJ2-7
ASSRRLAGGYYEQY
>TRBV20-1|.|TRBJ2-7
STVNLGEQY
>TRBV20-1|TRBD2|TRBJ2-7
SAAGAYEQY
>TRBV5-1|.|TRBJ2-1
ASSPLRTNNEQF
>TRBV7-9|.|TRBJ1-6
ASSLEGSHSPLH
>TRBV9|.|TRBJ1-1
ASSVAASESLNTEAF
>TRBV12-3/TRBV12-4|.|TRBJ2-1
ASRGGGLHNEQF
>TRBV10-3|TRBD2|TRBJ2-5
AIRGTSGGQETQY
>TRBV10-2|.|TRBJ2-2
ASRPWVGELF